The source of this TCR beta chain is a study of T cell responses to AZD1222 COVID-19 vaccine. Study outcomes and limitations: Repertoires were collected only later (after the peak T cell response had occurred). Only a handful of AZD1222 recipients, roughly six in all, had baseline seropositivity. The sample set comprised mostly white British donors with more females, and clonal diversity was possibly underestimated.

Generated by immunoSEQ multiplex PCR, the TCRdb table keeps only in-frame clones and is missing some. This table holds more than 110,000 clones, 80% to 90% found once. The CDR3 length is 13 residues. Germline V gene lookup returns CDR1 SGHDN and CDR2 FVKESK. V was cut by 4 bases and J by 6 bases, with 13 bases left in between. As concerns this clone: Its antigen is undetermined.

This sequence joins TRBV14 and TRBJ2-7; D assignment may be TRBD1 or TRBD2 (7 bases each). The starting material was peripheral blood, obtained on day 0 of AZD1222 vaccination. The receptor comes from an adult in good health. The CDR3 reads CASSPGGRGEQYF. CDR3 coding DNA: TGTGCCAGCAGCCCAGGGGGGAGGGGCGAGCAGTACTTC.